A single sample gave rise to the 3 T cell receptor beta chains below, sequenced in a study of early T cells in non-severe SARS-CoV-2 infection (dated by TCRdb to the early 2020s). Preparation of the library involved 5' RACE. For sequencing, a NextSeq 500 was employed. In-frame beta chains were kept once TCRdb had trimmed the public reads at Q25 with fastp and called clones with MiXCR. Identical CDR3 proteins give one entry, which carries the most common genes and DNA. The sample yields tens of thousands of distinct CDR3 sequences; roughly 13% were counted once. Of the sample, around 6% falls within the top ten clones. The sequencing input was whole blood. Every receptor here comes from an adult who was a healthcare worker with PCR-confirmed SARS-CoV-2 infection or an uninfected control (not recorded which).

Turning to this clonotype: A much larger clone sits a single nucleotide away, making a read error possible. The chain carries TRBV11-2 and TRBJ1-1; tentative D call: TRBD1 (5 bases). Trimming took off 4 bases at V and 4 bases at J, with 10 bases between the two ends. The CDR3 runs to 13 residues. CDR1 is SGHAT and CDR2 is FQNNGV in the germline V gene. The CDR3 DNA sequence: TGTGCCAGCAGCTCACGGGACGGCACTGAAGCTTTCTTT. It encodes CASSSRDGTEAFF.

This clonotype occurred a few times. J is TRBJ2-1 and V is TRBV28, with 7 bases lining up with TRBD2. Per germline, CDR1 MDHEN and CDR2 SYDVKM. Trimming cost V 5 bases and J 7 bases; bases outside gene matches: 14. The CDR3 totals 16 residues. DNA of the CDR3: TGTGCCAGCAGTCCCACGGGGAGGGCCAAAAAAAATGAGCAGTTCTTC. This encodes CASSPTGRAKKNEQFF.

This clonotype was seen repeatedly, ten times or more. The V and J genes are TRBV24-1 and TRBJ2-3; TRBD2 aligns across 10 bases. The germline V gene has CDR1 KGHDR and CDR2 SFDVKD. Trimming took 3 bases from V and 4 from J; bases not matched to a gene: 9. The CDR3 contains 17 residues. This CDR3 is CATSDNSGRQYADTQYF. The CDR3 coding sequence is TGTGCCACCAGTGATAATAGCGGGAGGCAGTATGCAGATACGCAGTATTTT.